The present T cell receptor beta chain was sequenced within a study of blood T cell repertoires in COVID-19. The protocol was immunoSEQ multiplex PCR, while the TCRdb copy is restricted to in-frame clones and leaves out a portion. The sample has tens of thousands of clones, under 90% seen once; the top ten hold 4.1%. The CDR3 totals 14 residues. Per germline, CDR1 SNHLY and CDR2 FYNNEI. V shed 7 bases, J shed 1 base, and the junction held 3 bases outside the gene matches. The V gene is TRBV2, the J gene TRBJ2-2, with 7 bases matching TRBD1. The receptor comes from an older woman with acute or convalescent COVID-19. Sequenced sample: peripheral blood. The CDR3 DNA sequence: TGTGCCAGCAAGGGGGACAGGAACACCGGGGAGCTGTTTTTT. Amino acid sequence: CASKGDRNTGELFF.